This T cell receptor (beta chain) stems from a study of metastatic and nonmetastatic thyroid tumors (dated by TCRdb to the early 2020s). With respect to the entire study: Repertoires were compared across peripheral blood and tumor or nodule tissue samples from malignant and benign thyroid patients.

The receptor library was made with PCR. Sequencer: Illumina HiSeq 4000. High-throughput sequencing was used to profile the TCR beta-chain CDR3 region of each patient. The paper's processing steps were these. Drawing on CDR3 differences between clinicopathological groups, the researchers built a classifier meant to tell apart patients with distant-metastatic papillary thyroid cancer. The Shannon index was used to assess repertoire diversity, and the Morisita-Horn index was used to assess tumor-blood repertoire similarity. TCRdb reprocessed the public reads (quality trimming at Q25 with fastp, clone calling with MiXCR) and kept in-frame beta chains. The V and J calls were not made by the authors but by TCRdb's processing. The sample has roughly 40,000 clones on record, 12% of them singletons. 7% to 9.5% of the sample is in the top ten clones. The CDR3 runs 14 residues from the cysteine to the phenylalanine. This entry keeps only the CDR3 DNA: 42 bases, framed from base 1. Looking up the germline V gene yields CDR1 MGHRA and CDR2 YSYEKL. V loses 4 bases, J loses 4 bases, and the germline ends lie 11 bases apart.

Note on this clone: Its antigen is currently not known. No much larger clonotype is one base removed from it; base qualities were not supplied.

No treatment had been received by any patient before thyroid surgery. The study retrospectively analysed patient clinical samples collected from 2012 to 2018 using T-cell receptor beta sequencing. Overall results and qualifications from the work: In both blood and tumor samples, TCR beta diversity was reported to be significantly higher in malignant tumors than in benign nodules.

The receptor chain draws on TRBV4-1 and TRBJ1-5, with the identity of the D gene unclear. Sequencing was done on a sample of blood. This sequence originates from a male donor with papillary thyroid cancer or a benign thyroid nodule (not recorded which). Some clones in this sample may be carry-over from other donors' samples. The DNA reads TGCGCCAGCAGCCGCGATCCAAGAAATCAGCCCCAGCATTTT. It specifies CASSRDPRNQPQHF.